Listed below are T cell receptor beta chains from one sample, sequenced in a study of blood T cells in healthy people across ages. From the 5' RACE reads, TCRdb called clonotypes with MiXCR, one entry per CDR3 protein. The sample holds approximately 490,000 distinct CDR3 sequences; 20% to 30% are singletons and the top ten take just over 8.5%. The same data also went into a second study, on T cells of mothers and their children.

Source material: blood. The receptors come from a boy aged 10-17 years in good health. Each CDR3 is given with its conserved first and last residue. The D gene is left open where the match is weak. Clone size appears in some rows only: once, few, many, or a class for an expanded clone.

clone_size j_call v_call d_call cdr3_aa cdr3_nt
many TRBJ2-7 TRBV7-3 NA CASSPYRSREQYF TGTGCCAGCAGCCCATACAGATCTCGAGAGCAGTACTTC
few TRBJ1-2 TRBV7-8 NA CASSPGPGRMGLYGYTF TGTGCCAGCAGCCCAGGCCCAGGGAGGATGGGTCTCTATGGCTACACCTTC
NA TRBJ2-7 TRBV10-3 NA CAIAGRSYEQYF TGTGCCATCGCGGGCCGCTCCTACGAGCAGTACTTC
few TRBJ2-7 TRBV12-3/TRBV12-4 NA CASGGAGTGEQYF TGTGCCAGCGGTGGCGCCGGGACGGGGGAGCAGTACTTC
few TRBJ2-3 TRBV4-3 NA CASSQGSGTTTTDTLYF TGCGCCAGCAGCCAGGGATCCGGGACGACTACGACAGATACGCTGTATTTT
NA TRBJ2-3 TRBV7-9 NA CASSRVEGRADTQYF TGTGCCAGCTCCCGGGTAGAAGGAAGGGCAGATACGCAGTATTTT
few TRBJ2-4 TRBV6-2/TRBV6-3 TRBD1 CASSQSGTANIQYF TGTGCCAGCAGTCAATCCGGGACAGCAAACATTCAGTACTTC
NA TRBJ2-7 TRBV6-1 NA CASSLRLGYSGTWYEQYF TGTGCCAGCAGTCTTCGCCTGGGGTACTCCGGGACGTGGTACGAGCAGTACTTC
NA TRBJ2-2 TRBV7-6 TRBD1 CASSPTGGGVPGELFF TGTGCCAGCAGCCCCACAGGGGGAGGTGTGCCCGGGGAGCTGTTTTTT
few TRBJ1-2 TRBV9 NA CASSPPEGRGRNYGYTF TGTGCCAGCAGCCCGCCCGAAGGGAGGGGTCGGAACTATGGCTACACCTTC
NA TRBJ1-6 TRBV5-1 TRBD1 CASSPGQGVNSPLHF TGCGCCAGCAGCCCTGGACAGGGGGTCAATTCACCCCTCCACTTT
NA TRBJ2-3 TRBV9 NA CASSVLGHPTDTQYF TGTGCCAGCAGCGTACTCGGTCATCCCACAGATACGCAGTATTTT
NA TRBJ2-5 TRBV29-1 TRBD2 CSVTRTSGDGTQYF TGCAGCGTTACACGGACTAGCGGGGATGGGACCCAGTACTTC
NA TRBJ2-1 TRBV6-1 TRBD1 CASSEDRGSYNEQFF TGTGCCAGCAGTGAGGACAGGGGTTCCTACAATGAGCAGTTCTTC
NA TRBJ2-7 TRBV30 TRBD1 CAWDRGYEQYF TGTGCCTGGGACAGGGGTTACGAGCAGTACTTC
few TRBJ2-7 TRBV7-2 NA CASSPIQGYYEQYF TGTGCCAGCAGCCCGATACAGGGCTATTACGAGCAGTACTTC
NA TRBJ2-1 TRBV18 TRBD1 CASSVRTGGAYNEQFF TGTGCCAGCTCAGTTCGGACAGGGGGCGCCTACAATGAGCAGTTCTTC
NA TRBJ2-1 TRBV20-1 TRBD2 CSALSGSSYNEQFF TGCAGTGCTCTGAGCGGGAGCTCCTACAATGAGCAGTTCTTC
few TRBJ2-3 TRBV7-2 NA CASSLSTSSDTQYF TGTGCCAGCAGCTTGAGCACAAGTTCAGATACGCAGTATTTT
NA TRBJ2-7 TRBV29-1 TRBD2 CSVVPGTTYEQYF TGCAGCGTTGTCCCGGGGACTACCTACGAGCAGTACTTC
once TRBJ2-3 TRBV27 NA CASQFGDTQYF TGTGCCAGCCAGTTCGGGGATACGCAGTATTTT
NA TRBJ2-1 TRBV5-1 NA CASSSFRVDEQFF TGCGCCAGCAGCTCATTCAGGGTAGATGAGCAGTTCTTC
few TRBJ2-7 TRBV5-1 NA CASSSNGGPYEQYF TGCGCCAGCAGCTCGAACGGGGGGCCTTACGAGCAGTACTTC
NA TRBJ2-5 TRBV9 NA CASSPYDYGAGETQYF TGTGCCAGCAGCCCGTACGACTATGGGGCAGGAGAGACCCAGTACTTC
NA TRBJ1-4 TRBV7-3 NA CASSPGNRGDGKLFF TGTGCCAGCAGCCCCGGTAATCGGGGTGATGGAAAACTGTTTTTT
many TRBJ2-5 TRBV4-3 NA CASSRGSQETQYF TGCGCCAGCAGCCGTGGATCGCAAGAGACCCAGTACTTC
NA TRBJ2-2 TRBV6-5 NA CTSSSENTGELFF TGTACCAGCAGTTCAGAAAACACCGGGGAGCTGTTTTTT
many TRBJ2-6 TRBV12-3/TRBV12-4 NA CASRRDSGANVLTF TGTGCCAGCAGGAGGGACTCTGGGGCCAACGTCCTGACTTTC
few TRBJ2-7 TRBV7-8 NA CASSSWTDEQYF TGTGCCAGCAGCTCTTGGACAGACGAGCAGTACTTC
once TRBJ2-5 TRBV7-9 NA CASSFRVPAVHEETQYF TGTGCCAGCAGCTTCAGGGTTCCGGCAGTGCATGAAGAGACCCAGTACTTC
NA TRBJ2-7 TRBV19 TRBD1 CASSPGQGLSHKQYF TGTGCCAGTAGCCCGGGACAGGGGCTTTCCCACAAGCAGTACTTC
few TRBJ2-5 TRBV3-1 TRBD2 CASSQDQRRGGETQYF TGTGCCAGCAGCCAAGATCAGCGGCGCGGGGGGGAGACCCAGTACTTC
few TRBJ2-7 TRBV7-2 NA CASSLAEEQYF TGTGCCAGCAGCCTCGCGGAAGAGCAGTACTTC
few TRBJ2-5 TRBV12-3/TRBV12-4 NA CASSLGASPETQYF TGTGCCAGCAGTTTAGGAGCTAGTCCGGAGACCCAGTACTTC
NA TRBJ1-4 TRBV18 NA CASSPAGRTAEKLFF TGTGCCAGCTCACCAGCAGGCAGGACGGCAGAAAAACTGTTTTTT
NA TRBJ1-2 TRBV20-1 NA CSAPKGQIYGYTF TGCAGTGCCCCCAAAGGACAGATCTATGGCTACACCTTC
NA TRBJ2-1 TRBV29-1 NA CSVRGSRSDNEQFF TGCAGCGTCCGGGGGAGTCGTTCGGACAATGAGCAGTTCTTC
few TRBJ2-1 TRBV7-3 NA CASSLMGETYNEQFF TGTGCCAGCAGCTTAATGGGTGAGACCTACAATGAGCAGTTCTTC
many TRBJ1-4 TRBV4-3 TRBD1 CASSQGEGAVEKLFF TGCGCCAGCAGCCAAGGAGAGGGGGCGGTTGAAAAACTGTTTTTT
NA TRBJ2-5 TRBV14 TRBD1 CASSPLGQGMETQYF TGTGCCAGCAGCCCCCTGGGACAGGGTATGGAGACCCAGTACTTC